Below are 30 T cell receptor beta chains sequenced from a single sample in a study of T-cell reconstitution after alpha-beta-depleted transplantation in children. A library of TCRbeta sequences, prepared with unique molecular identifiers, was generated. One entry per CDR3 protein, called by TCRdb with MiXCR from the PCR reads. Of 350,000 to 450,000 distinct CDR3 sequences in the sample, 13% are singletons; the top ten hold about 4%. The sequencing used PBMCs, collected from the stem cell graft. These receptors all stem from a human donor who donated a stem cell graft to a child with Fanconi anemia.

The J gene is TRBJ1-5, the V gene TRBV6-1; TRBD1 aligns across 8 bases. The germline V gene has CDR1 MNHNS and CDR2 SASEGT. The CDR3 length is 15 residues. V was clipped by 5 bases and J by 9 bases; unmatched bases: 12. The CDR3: CASSPDRAFHGPQHF. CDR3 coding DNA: TGTGCCAGCAGTCCGGACAGGGCGTTTCATGGGCCCCAGCATTTT.

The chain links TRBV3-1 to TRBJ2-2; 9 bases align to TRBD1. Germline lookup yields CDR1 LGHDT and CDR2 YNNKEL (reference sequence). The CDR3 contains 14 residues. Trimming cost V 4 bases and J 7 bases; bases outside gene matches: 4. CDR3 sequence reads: CASSPRTGDGELFF. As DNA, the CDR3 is TGTGCCAGCAGCCCAAGGACAGGGGACGGGGAGCTGTTTTTT.

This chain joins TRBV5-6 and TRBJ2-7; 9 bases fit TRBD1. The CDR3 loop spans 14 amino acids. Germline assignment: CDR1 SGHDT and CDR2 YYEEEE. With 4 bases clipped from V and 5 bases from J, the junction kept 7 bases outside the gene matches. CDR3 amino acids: CASSLYDRGNEQYF. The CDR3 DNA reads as TGTGCCAGCAGCCTATACGACAGGGGGAACGAGCAGTACTTC.

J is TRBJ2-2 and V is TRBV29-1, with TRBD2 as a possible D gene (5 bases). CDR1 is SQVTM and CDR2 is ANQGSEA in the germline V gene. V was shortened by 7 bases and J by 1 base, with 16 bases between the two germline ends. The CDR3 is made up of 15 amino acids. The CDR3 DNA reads TGCAGCGCCCCAGAACCCGGGAAGAACACCGGGGAGCTGTTTTTT. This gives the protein CSAPEPGKNTGELFF.

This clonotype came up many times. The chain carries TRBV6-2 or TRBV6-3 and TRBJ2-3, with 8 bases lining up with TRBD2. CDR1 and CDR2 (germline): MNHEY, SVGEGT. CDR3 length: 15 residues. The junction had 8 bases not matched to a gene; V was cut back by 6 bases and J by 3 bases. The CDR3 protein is CASRPRLAHTDTQYF. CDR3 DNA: TGTGCCAGCAGACCCCGACTAGCGCATACAGATACGCAGTATTTT.

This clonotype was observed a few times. The CDR3 DNA is TGTGCCAGCAGCTTACGGACACTAGCTACCGGGGAGCTGTTTTTT. Encoded protein: CASSLRTLATGELFF. The chain is built from TRBV7-8 and TRBJ2-2, with D perhaps matching TRBD2 (6 bases). This CDR3 region has 15 residues. The V and J ends lost 2 bases and 5 bases respectively, with 12 bases between them. Germline V lookup: CDR1 SGHVS, CDR2 FQNEAQ. The full variable domain, in which reference TRBV7-8 and TRBJ2-2 provide the parts outside the CDR3, is GAGVSQSPRYKVAKRGQDVALRCDPISGHVSLFWYQQALGQGPEFLTYFQNEAQLDKSGLPSDRFFAERPEGSVSTLKIQRTQQEDSAVYLCASSLRTLATGELFFGEGSRLTVL.

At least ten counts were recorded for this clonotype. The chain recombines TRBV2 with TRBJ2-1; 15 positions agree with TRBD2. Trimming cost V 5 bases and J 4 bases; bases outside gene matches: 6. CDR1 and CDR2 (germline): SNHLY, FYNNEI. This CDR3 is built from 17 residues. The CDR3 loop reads CASSFGLAGGIYNEQFF. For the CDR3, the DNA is TGTGCCAGCAGTTTTGGACTAGCGGGGGGGATTTACAATGAGCAGTTCTTC.

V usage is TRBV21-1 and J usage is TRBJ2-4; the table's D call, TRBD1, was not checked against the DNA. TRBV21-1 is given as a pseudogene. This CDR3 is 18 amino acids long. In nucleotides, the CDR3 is TGTGCCGCTCCGCGCGGAGGGACAGGGGGGATGGTCGTACTCATTCAGTACTTC. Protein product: CAAPRGGTGGMVVLIQYF.

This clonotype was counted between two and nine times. CDR3 in DNA: TGCAGTGCTAGAAGGGAGGCTACGAACACCGGGGAGCTGTTTTTT. The encoded protein is CSARREATNTGELFF. The J gene is TRBJ2-2, the V gene TRBV20-1, with TRBD2 as a possible D gene (6 bases). The CDR3 extends over 15 amino acids. Germline lookup yields CDR1 DFQATT and CDR2 SNEGSKA (reference sequence). V was pared by 2 bases and J by 0 bases, with 10 bases between.

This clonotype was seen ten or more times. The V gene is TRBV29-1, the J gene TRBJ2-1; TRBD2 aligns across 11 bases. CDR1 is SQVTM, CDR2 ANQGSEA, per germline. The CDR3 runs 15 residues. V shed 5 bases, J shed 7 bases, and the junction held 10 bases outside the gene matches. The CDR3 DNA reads TGCAGCGTTATTAGCGGGGGGGCTCTTAGTAATGAGCAGTTCTTC. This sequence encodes CSVISGGALSNEQFF.

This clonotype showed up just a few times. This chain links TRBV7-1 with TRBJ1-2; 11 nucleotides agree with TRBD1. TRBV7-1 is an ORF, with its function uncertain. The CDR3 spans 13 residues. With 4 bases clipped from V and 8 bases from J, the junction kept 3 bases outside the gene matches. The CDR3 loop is CASSWGQGVGYTF. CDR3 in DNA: TGTGCCAGCAGCTGGGGACAGGGGGTAGGCTACACCTTC.

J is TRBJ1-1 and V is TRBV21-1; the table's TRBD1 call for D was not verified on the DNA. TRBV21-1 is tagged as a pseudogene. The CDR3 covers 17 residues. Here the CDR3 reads CASSRVTWGAHGTEAFF. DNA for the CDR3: TGTGCCAGCAGCAGAGTGACGTGGGGGGCGCATGGCACTGAAGCTTTCTTT.

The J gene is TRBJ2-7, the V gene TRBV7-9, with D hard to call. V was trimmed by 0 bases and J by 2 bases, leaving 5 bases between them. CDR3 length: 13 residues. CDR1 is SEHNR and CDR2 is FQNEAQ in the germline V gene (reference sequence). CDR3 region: CASSLAWTYEQYF. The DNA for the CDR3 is TGTGCCAGCAGCTTAGCGTGGACCTACGAGCAGTACTTC.

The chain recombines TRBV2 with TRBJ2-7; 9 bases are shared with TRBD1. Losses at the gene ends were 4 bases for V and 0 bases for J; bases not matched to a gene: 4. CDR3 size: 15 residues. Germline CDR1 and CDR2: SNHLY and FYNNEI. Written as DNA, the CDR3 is TGTGCCAGCAGTGCGGAGGACAGGGGCTCCTACGAGCAGTACTTC. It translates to CASSAEDRGSYEQYF.

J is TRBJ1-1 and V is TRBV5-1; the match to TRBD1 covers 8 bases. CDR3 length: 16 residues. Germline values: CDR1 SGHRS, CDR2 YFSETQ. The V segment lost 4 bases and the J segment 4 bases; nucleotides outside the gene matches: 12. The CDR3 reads CASSPDVGQGSTEAFF. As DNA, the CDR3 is TGCGCCAGCAGCCCGGATGTTGGACAGGGATCCACTGAAGCTTTCTTT. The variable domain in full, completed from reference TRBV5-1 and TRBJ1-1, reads KAGVTQTPRYLIKTRGQQVTLSCSPISGHRSVSWYQQTPGQGLQFLFEYFSETQRNKGNFPGRFSGRQFSNSRSEMNVSTLELGDSALYLCASSPDVGQGSTEAFFGQGTRLTVV.

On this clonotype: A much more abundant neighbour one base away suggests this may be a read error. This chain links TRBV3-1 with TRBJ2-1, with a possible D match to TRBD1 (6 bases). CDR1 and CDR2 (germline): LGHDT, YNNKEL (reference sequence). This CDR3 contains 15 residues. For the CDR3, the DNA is TGTGCCAGCGGCCAAATCTCAGGGGCCTTCGATGAGCAGTTCTTC. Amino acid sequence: CASGQISGAFDEQFF.

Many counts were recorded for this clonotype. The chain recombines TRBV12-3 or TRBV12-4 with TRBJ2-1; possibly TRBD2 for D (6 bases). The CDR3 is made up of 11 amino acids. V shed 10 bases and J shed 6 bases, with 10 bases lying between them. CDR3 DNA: TGTGCCACGGGAGAGGTCAATGAGCAGTTCTTC. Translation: CATGEVNEQFF.

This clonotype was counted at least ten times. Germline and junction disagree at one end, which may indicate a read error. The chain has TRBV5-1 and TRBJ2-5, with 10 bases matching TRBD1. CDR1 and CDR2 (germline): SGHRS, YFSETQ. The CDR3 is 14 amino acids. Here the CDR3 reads CASSFGTGEETQYF. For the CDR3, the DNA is TGTGCTAGCAGCTTCGGGACAGGGGAAGAGACCCAGTACTTC.

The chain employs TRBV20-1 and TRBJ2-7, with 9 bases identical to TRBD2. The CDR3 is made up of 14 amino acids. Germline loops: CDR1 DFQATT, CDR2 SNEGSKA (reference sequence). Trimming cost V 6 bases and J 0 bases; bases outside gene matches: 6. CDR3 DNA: TGCAGTGCCACAGCGGGGGGCAGCTCCTACGAGCAGTACTTC. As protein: CSATAGGSSYEQYF.

The CDR3 sequence: CASSLSRSTDTQYF. CDR3 in DNA: TGTGCCAGCAGCTTAAGCAGGAGCACAGATACGCAGTATTTT. The genes are TRBV7-3 and TRBJ2-3; D gene uncertain. Per the germline V gene, CDR1 is SGHTA and CDR2 is FQGTGA. V lost 1 base, J lost 0 bases, and 5 bases lay in between. There are 14 residues in the CDR3. Using reference TRBV7-3 and TRBJ2-3 for the parts outside the CDR3, the full variable domain is GAGVSQTPSNKVTEKGKYVELRCDPISGHTALYWYRQSLGQGPEFLIYFQGTGAADDSGLPNDRFFAVRPEGSVSTLKIQRTERGDSAVYLCASSLSRSTDTQYFGPGTRLTVL.

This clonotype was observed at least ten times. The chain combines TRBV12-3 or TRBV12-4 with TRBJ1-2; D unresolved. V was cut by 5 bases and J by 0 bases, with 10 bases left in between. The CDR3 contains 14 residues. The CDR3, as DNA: TGTGCCAGCAGTGGACGGTTAGCTAACTATGGCTACACCTTC. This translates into CASSGRLANYGYTF.

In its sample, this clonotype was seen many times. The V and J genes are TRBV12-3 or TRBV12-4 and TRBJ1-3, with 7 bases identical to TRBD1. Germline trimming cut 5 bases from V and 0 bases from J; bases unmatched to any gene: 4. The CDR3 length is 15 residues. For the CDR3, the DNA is TGTGCCAGCAGTCCGACAGGGTACTCTGGAAACACCATATATTTT. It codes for CASSPTGYSGNTIYF.

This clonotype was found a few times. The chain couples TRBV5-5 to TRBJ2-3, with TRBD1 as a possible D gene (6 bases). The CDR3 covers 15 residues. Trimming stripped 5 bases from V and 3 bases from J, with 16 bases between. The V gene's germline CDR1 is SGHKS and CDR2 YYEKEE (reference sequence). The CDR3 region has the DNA TGTGCCAGCAGTTCCGGGACATTAGGAACAGATACGCAGTATTTT. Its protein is CASSSGTLGTDTQYF.

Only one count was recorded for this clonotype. The CDR3 DNA follows: TGTGCCAGTATAAGTGGGCGGGGGGGGTACAATGAGCAGTTCTTC. Its protein is CASISGRGGYNEQFF. The gene calls are TRBV2 and TRBJ2-1, with 9 bases aligning to TRBD2. The CDR3 runs to 15 residues. V gave up 9 bases and J gave up 4 bases; unmatched junction bases: 10. Germline assignment: CDR1 SNHLY and CDR2 FYNNEI. The full variable domain, completed using reference TRBV2 and TRBJ2-1, is EPEVTQTPSHQVTQMGQEVILRCVPISNHLYFYWYRQILGQKVEFLVSFYNNEISEKSEIFDDQFSVERPDGSNFTLKIRSTKLEDSAMYFCASISGRGGYNEQFFGPGTRLTVL.

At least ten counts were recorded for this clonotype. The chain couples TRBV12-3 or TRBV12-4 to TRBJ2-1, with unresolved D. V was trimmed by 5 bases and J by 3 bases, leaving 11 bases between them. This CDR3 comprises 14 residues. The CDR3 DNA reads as TGTGCCAGCAGTCCCCATAGGATCTACAATGAGCAGTTCTTC. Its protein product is CASSPHRIYNEQFF.

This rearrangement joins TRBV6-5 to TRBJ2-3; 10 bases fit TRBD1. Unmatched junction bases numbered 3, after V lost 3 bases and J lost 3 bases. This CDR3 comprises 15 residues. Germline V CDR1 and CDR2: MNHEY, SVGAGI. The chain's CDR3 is CASSYRTGGTDTQYF. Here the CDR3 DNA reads TGTGCCAGCAGTTATAGGACAGGGGGGACAGATACGCAGTATTTT.

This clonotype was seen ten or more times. The CDR3 loop reads CSVEEGSRGAEAFF. The DNA for the CDR3 is TGCAGCGTTGAGGAGGGGTCCCGGGGGGCTGAAGCTTTCTTT. V is TRBV29-1 and J is TRBJ1-1; D might be TRBD1 (5 bases). CDR3 length: 14 residues. The germline V gene has CDR1 SQVTM and CDR2 ANQGSEA. Between the trimmed V and J ends, which lost 3 bases and 6 bases, there was a span of 17 bases.

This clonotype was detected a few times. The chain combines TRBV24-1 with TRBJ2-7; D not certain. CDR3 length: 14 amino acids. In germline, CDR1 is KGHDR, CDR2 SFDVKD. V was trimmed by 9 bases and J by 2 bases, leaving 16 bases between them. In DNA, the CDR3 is TGTGCCACCGCAGCTTACGAGTTCCCCTACGAGCAGTACTTC. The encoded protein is CATAAYEFPYEQYF.

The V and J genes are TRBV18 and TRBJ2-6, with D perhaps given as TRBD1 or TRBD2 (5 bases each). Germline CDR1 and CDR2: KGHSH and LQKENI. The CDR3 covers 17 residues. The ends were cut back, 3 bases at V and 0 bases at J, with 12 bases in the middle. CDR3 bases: TGTGCCAGCTCACCCGCTACGAGGGGCTCTGGGGCCAACGTCCTGACTTTC. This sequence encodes CASSPATRGSGANVLTF.

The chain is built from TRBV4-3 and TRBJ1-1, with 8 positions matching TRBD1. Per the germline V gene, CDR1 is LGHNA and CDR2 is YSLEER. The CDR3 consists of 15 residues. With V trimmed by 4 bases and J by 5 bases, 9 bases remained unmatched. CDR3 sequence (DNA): TGCGCCAGCAGCCCCCGGTCAGGGGGCGCGACTGAAGCTTTCTTT. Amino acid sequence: CASSPRSGGATEAFF.